This T cell receptor (beta chain) was sequenced for a study of beta chain features in type 1 diabetes. The authors reverse transcribed all of the isolated RNA, so sequencing captured expressed TCRB transcripts. The repertoire was sequenced with immunoSEQ multiplex PCR; TCRdb's copy has only in-frame clones and lacks some. The sample contains roughly 450,000 clones, around 13% of which appear only once. This clone was counted a few times. CDR3 length: 13 amino acids. Germline CDR1 and CDR2: SGHAT and FQNNGV. Trimming left V 4 bases short and J 1 base short, with 6 bases between. This TCR was sampled from a man under 40 in good health. The V gene is TRBV11-2, the J gene TRBJ2-3, with a tentative D call TRBD2 (5 bases). The sample taken for sequencing was naive CD4+ T cells from blood. This CDR3 reads CASSSGGTDTQYF. CDR3 in DNA: TGTGCCAGCAGCTCCGGGGGCACAGATACGCAGTATTTT.